This T cell receptor beta chain was captured by sequencing in a study of T cell changes during pregnancy in multiple sclerosis. Germline CDR1 reads SGHDT; CDR2 reads YYEEEE. This CDR3 has 13 amino acids. Trimming at V came to 2 bases and at J to 10 bases, leaving 3 bases not matched to a gene. Sequenced by immunoSEQ multiplex PCR; TCRdb stores in-frame clones only, minus some. Of about 120,000 clones in the sample, 85% to 95% were seen once. Sample: peripheral blood, taken before pregnancy. The chain joins TRBV5-6 to TRBJ2-1; TRBD2 matches 10 bases. The clonotype was recovered from a female donor with multiple sclerosis, enrolled in a pregnancy study. The CDR3, as DNA: TGTGCCAGCAGCTTCCTAGCGGGGGCCGAGCAGTTCTTC. It codes for CASSFLAGAEQFF.